The 22 T cell receptor beta chains presented below share a single source sample, sequenced in a study of T cell repertoires in cytomegalovirus infection. These receptors' antigens are unknown. TCRdb re-derived calls from the reads in MiXCR, one entry per CDR3 protein. The sample holds approximately 500,000 distinct CDR3 sequences, around 30% seen once. The source material was cultured PBMCs, sampled from culture after CMV antigen stimulation. These receptors were taken from a human donor in good health (CMV status not recorded). Some clones in this sample may be carry-over from other donors' samples.

The count of this clonotype is one. J is TRBJ2-3 and V is TRBV7-1, with 10 bases that match TRBD2. TRBV7-1 is an ORF for which the function is uncertain. The CDR3 is 17 residues long. After removal of 5 bases from V and 4 bases from J, the junction contained 12 bases not matched to a gene. CDR3 DNA sequence: TGTGCCAGCAGCACGGACCTACTAGCGGGAAGTGCAGATACGCAGTATTTT. It yields the protein CASSTDLLAGSADTQYF.

This clonotype was detected a few times. The chain combines TRBV7-6 with TRBJ2-5; D is ambiguous. CDR1 is SGHVS and CDR2 is FNYEAQ in the germline V gene. V lost 3 bases and J 5 bases, leaving 10 bases between the germline ends. The CDR3 totals 13 residues. The CDR3 spells CASSLWFQETQYF. CDR3 DNA sequence: TGTGCCAGCAGCTTGTGGTTCCAGGAGACCCAGTACTTC.

This clonotype came up a few times. The rearrangement uses TRBV27 and TRBJ2-1, with a tentative D call TRBD2 (7 bases). The length of the CDR3 is 15 residues. Germline values: CDR1 MNHEY, CDR2 SMNVEV (reference sequence). The V end was cut by 8 bases, the J end by 4 bases, with 18 bases between. The CDR3 sequence is CASGGLTSFYNEQFF. CDR3 DNA sequence: TGTGCCAGCGGGGGCCTGACTAGCTTTTACAATGAGCAGTTCTTC.

This clonotype was detected only a few times. CDR3 loop: CASEWRTEAFF. As DNA, the CDR3 is TGTGCCAGCGAGTGGAGGACTGAAGCTTTCTTT. The gene calls are TRBV28 and TRBJ1-1; D gene uncertain. The CDR3 consists of 11 residues. CDR1 and CDR2 from the germline V gene are MDHEN and SYDVKM. V was clipped by 8 bases and J by 5 bases, with 9 bases between them.

CDR3 protein: CASGREIYEQYF. The CDR3 region has the DNA TGTGCCAGCGGACGGGAGATCTACGAGCAGTACTTC. The chain employs TRBV6-1 and TRBJ2-7; D possibly corresponds to TRBD2 (6 bases). CDR1 is MNHNS, CDR2 SASEGT, per germline. The ends were cut back, 8 bases at V and 3 bases at J, with 11 bases in the middle. The CDR3 loop spans 12 amino acids.

The chain has TRBV28 and TRBJ2-1; 8 nucleotides agree with TRBD2. Germline V lookup: CDR1 MDHEN, CDR2 SYDVKM. The length of the CDR3 is 19 residues. Trimming removed 6 bases from V and 6 bases from J; junction bases left unmatched: 22. For the CDR3, the DNA is TGTGCCAGCAGACCCTTCGACTATAAGCGGGAGACCACCCTCAATGAGCAGTTCTTC. It encodes CASRPFDYKRETTLNEQFF.

V gene TRBV28 combines with J gene TRBJ1-1; D is unclear. The CDR3 totals 14 residues. With 5 bases removed from V and 1 base from J, the gap between germline ends came to 11 bases. From germline, CDR1 is MDHEN and CDR2 SYDVKM. The CDR3 region is CASSAPTQNTEAFF. The CDR3 bases are TGTGCCAGCAGTGCACCGACACAGAACACTGAAGCTTTCTTT.

The chain links TRBV7-2 to TRBJ2-1; 7 nucleotides line up with TRBD1. The CDR3 is 16 residues long. After removal of 5 bases from V and 4 bases from J, the junction contained 11 bases not matched to a gene. Germline CDR1 SGHTA, CDR2 FQGNSA. The CDR3 reads CASSTSTGTAYNEQFF. The CDR3 DNA is TGTGCCAGCAGCACATCAACCGGGACAGCATACAATGAGCAGTTCTTC. The complete variable domain, with remaining parts taken from reference TRBV7-2 and TRBJ2-1, reads GAGVSQSPSNKVTEKGKDVELRCDPISGHTALYWYRQSLGQGLEFLIYFQGNSAPDKSGLPSDRFSAERTGGSVSTLTIQRTQQEDSAVYLCASSTSTGTAYNEQFFGPGTRLTVL.

J is TRBJ1-1 and V is TRBV4-3; 8 bases match TRBD1. Germline V CDR1 and CDR2: LGHNA, YSLEER. V was pared by 4 bases and J by 5 bases, with 9 bases of the junction left unmatched. CDR3 length equals 15 residues. The CDR3 coding sequence is TGCGCCAGCAGCCGAGCGGACAGGGTAAGAACTGAAGCTTTCTTT. Translated: CASSRADRVRTEAFF.

The genes are TRBV7-6 and TRBJ2-5; D is unclear. Germline V CDR1 and CDR2: SGHVS, FNYEAQ. V was clipped by 5 bases and J by 5 bases, with 18 bases between them. This CDR3 comprises 15 residues. CDR3 bases: TGTGCCAGCAGCCCTATCGGATCCCCGGTGGAGACCCAGTACTTC. It encodes CASSPIGSPVETQYF.

V gene TRBV10-3 combines with J gene TRBJ2-7; TRBD1 might be the D (5 bases). Trimming pared 3 bases from V and 8 bases from J, leaving 20 bases between. This CDR3 comprises 15 residues. The V gene's germline CDR1 is ENHRY and CDR2 SYGVKD. This CDR3 reads CAISDTGRTSWKQYF. In nucleotides, the CDR3 is TGTGCCATCAGTGACACAGGTAGGACCTCTTGGAAGCAGTACTTC.

The rearrangement links TRBV25-1 to TRBJ2-3; 8 nucleotides line up with TRBD2. With V trimmed by 2 bases and J by 6 bases, 7 bases remained unmatched. Germline CDR1 MGHDK, CDR2 SYGVNS. The CDR3 covers 15 residues. CDR3 nucleotide sequence: TGTGCCAGCAGTGAACTATTAGCGGGACTCGATACGCAGTATTTT. Translated: CASSELLAGLDTQYF.

This rearrangement joins TRBV6-2 or TRBV6-3 to TRBJ1-2, with a weak D call TRBD1 (6 bases). The ends were cut back, 7 bases at V and 3 bases at J, with 15 bases in the middle. Germline V CDR1 and CDR2: MNHEY, SVGEGT. CDR3 size: 14 residues. CDR3 residues: CASTKWTEDYGYTF. The CDR3 DNA reads TGTGCCAGCACTAAGTGGACAGAGGACTATGGCTACACCTTC.

This rearrangement joins TRBV12-3 or TRBV12-4 to TRBJ1-1, with D possibly matching TRBD1 (6 bases). V lost 7 bases to trimming and J lost 0 bases, with 12 bases between them. The CDR3 consists of 14 residues. DNA of the CDR3: TGTGCCAGCACCCAAGGACAGTTGAACACTGAAGCTTTCTTT. Encoded protein: CASTQGQLNTEAFF.

The chain employs TRBV14 and TRBJ1-2; D is undetermined. From germline, CDR1 is SGHDN and CDR2 FVKESK. Trimming removed 4 bases from V and 3 bases from J, with 12 bases in between. This CDR3 region has 14 residues. The chain's CDR3 is CASSPQEAHYGYTF. Here the CDR3 DNA reads TGTGCCAGCAGCCCCCAGGAAGCCCACTATGGCTACACCTTC.

This clonotype was seen more than once but under ten times. The chain's CDR3 is CASSLSGTGIAGELFF. For the CDR3, the DNA is TGTGCCAGCAGTCTCAGCGGGACGGGGATAGCCGGGGAGCTGTTTTTT. This chain connects TRBV7-9 to TRBJ2-2; 7 bases agree with TRBD2. In germline, CDR1 is SEHNR, CDR2 FQNEAQ (reference sequence). The junction had 13 bases not matched to a gene; V was cut back by 6 bases and J by 6 bases. The CDR3 runs to 16 residues.

For this clonotype: This clone may be a read error of a much larger clone one base away. The chain joins TRBV6-5 to TRBJ2-4; D unclear. The CDR3 is 15 amino acids. Trimming left V 6 bases short and J 4 bases short, with 16 bases between. CDR1 and CDR2 (germline): MNHEY, SVGAGI. The chain's CDR3 is CASSWQDLSKNIQYF. CDR3 nucleotide sequence: TGTGCCAGCAGCTGGCAAGATCTTTCTAAAAACATTCAGTACTTC.

Ten or more counts support this clonotype. V is TRBV7-9 and J is TRBJ2-7; either TRBD1 or TRBD2 may supply D (5 bases each). V gave up 5 bases and J gave up 2 bases, with 16 bases separating them. This CDR3 comprises 15 residues. Germline V gene data show CDR1 as SEHNR and CDR2 as FQNEAQ (reference sequence). The CDR3 coding sequence is TGTGCCAGCAGCGGCGCTGGGACCCCCACCTACGAGCAGTACGTC. This translates into CASSGAGTPTYEQYV.

There are a few counts of this clonotype. The genes are TRBV6-1 and TRBJ2-7, with D possibly being TRBD2 (5 bases). Germline V gene data show CDR1 as MNHNS and CDR2 as SASEGT. V shed 2 bases and J shed 6 bases, with 11 bases lying between them. This CDR3 has 13 residues. The CDR3 DNA reads TGTGCCAGCAGTGAAATCGGAGGACTCGAGCAGTACGTC. Amino acids: CASSEIGGLEQYV.

This clonotype was detected only a few times. V and J are TRBV20-1 and TRBJ2-1; 10 positions match TRBD2. There are 16 residues in the CDR3. V lost 1 base to trimming and J lost 5 bases; unmatched junction nucleotides: 8. CDR1 and CDR2 (germline): DFQATT, SNEGSKA (reference sequence). The CDR3 spells CSARAPLAGVNNEQFF. CDR3 sequence (DNA): TGCAGTGCTAGAGCCCCCCTAGCGGGAGTAAACAATGAGCAGTTCTTC.

The V gene is TRBV7-8, the J gene TRBJ2-7; TRBD2 might be the D (7 bases). There are 15 residues in the CDR3. V lost 1 base and J lost 3, with 13 bases in between. Germline V CDR1 and CDR2: SGHVS, FQNEAQ. Written as DNA, the CDR3 is TGTGCCAGCAGCTTAGTGGGGGCTAGCGGCTACGAGCAGTACGTC. Its protein product is CASSLVGASGYEQYV.

This clonotype was picked up a small number of times. The V gene is TRBV27, the J gene TRBJ2-7; D may correspond to TRBD1 or TRBD2 (5 bases each). The germline V and J ends were trimmed by 8 bases and 4 bases, with 21 bases remaining between them. This CDR3 is 15 amino acids long. Germline V gene data show CDR1 as MNHEY and CDR2 as SMNVEV (reference sequence). CDR3 in amino acids: CASGPPRETTYEQYF. The DNA of the CDR3 is TGTGCCAGCGGACCACCCAGGGAGACGACATACGAGCAGTACTTC.